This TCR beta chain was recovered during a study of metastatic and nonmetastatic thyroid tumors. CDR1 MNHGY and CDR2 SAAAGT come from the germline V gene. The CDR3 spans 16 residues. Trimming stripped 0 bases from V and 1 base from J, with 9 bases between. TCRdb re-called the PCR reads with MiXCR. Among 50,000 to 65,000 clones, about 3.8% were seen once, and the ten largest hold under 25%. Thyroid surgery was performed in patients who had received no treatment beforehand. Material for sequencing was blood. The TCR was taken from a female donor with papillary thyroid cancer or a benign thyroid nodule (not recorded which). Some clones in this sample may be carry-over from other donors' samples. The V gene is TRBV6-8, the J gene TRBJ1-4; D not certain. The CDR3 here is CASSYSGFGTNEKLFF. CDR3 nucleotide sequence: TGTGCCAGCAGTTACTCGGGTTTTGGAACTAATGAAAAACTGTTTTTT.